This TCR beta chain was profiled in a study of blood T cell repertoires in COVID-19. This clone was found once. Recovered Cohort 3 donors showed two negative PCRs, clearance, or symptom resolution. The CDR3 is 16 amino acids. V shed 5 bases and J 5 bases; nucleotides not matched to a gene: 7. In germline, CDR1 is SGHAT, CDR2 FQDESV (reference sequence). Clones were read by immunoSEQ multiplex PCR, and TCRdb kept only the in-frame ones, dropping some. The table includes fewer than 250,000 clones, approximately 84% detected once. The source of this sequence is a woman in her twenties or thirties who had recovered from COVID-19. The rearrangement joins TRBV11-1 to TRBJ2-5; 14 nucleotides match TRBD2. The sample consisted of PBMCs or T cells enriched from blood (not recorded which). The CDR3, as DNA: TGTGCCAGCAGCCCAAGACTAGCGGGGGGGCAGGAGACCCAGTACTTC. This sequence encodes CASSPRLAGGQETQYF.